This T cell receptor beta chain was profiled in a study of T cells of healthy individuals. Many counts were recorded for this clonotype. Using its own MiXCR run on the 5' RACE reads, TCRdb lists one record per CDR3 protein. The table lists tens of thousands of distinct CDR3 sequences, under 20% of them singletons, with around 4.6% in the top ten. CDR1 and CDR2 from the germline V gene are MDHEN and SYDVKM. The CDR3 sequence is 12 residues long. Trimming removed 8 bases from V and 6 bases from J; junction bases left unmatched: 3. This chain connects TRBV28 to TRBJ2-3; 9 bases are a match to TRBD1. The source of this sequence is a human donor in good health. The CDR3 reads CASRTGEDTQYF. The CDR3 DNA is TGTGCCAGCCGGACAGGGGAGGATACGCAGTATTTT.